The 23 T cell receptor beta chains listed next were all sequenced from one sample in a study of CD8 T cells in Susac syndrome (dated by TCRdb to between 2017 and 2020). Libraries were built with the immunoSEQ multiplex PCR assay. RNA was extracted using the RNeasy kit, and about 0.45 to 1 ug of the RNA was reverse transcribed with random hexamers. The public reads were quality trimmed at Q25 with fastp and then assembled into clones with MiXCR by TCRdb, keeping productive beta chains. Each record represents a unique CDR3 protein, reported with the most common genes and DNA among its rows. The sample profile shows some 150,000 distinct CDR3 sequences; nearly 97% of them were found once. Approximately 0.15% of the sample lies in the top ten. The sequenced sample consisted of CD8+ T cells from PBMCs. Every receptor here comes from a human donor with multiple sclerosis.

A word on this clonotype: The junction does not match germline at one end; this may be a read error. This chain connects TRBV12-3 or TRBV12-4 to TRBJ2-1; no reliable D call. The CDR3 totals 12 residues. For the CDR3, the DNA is TGTGCCAGCAGAGAATCCTCCAATGAGCAGTTCTTC. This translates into CASRESSNEQFF.

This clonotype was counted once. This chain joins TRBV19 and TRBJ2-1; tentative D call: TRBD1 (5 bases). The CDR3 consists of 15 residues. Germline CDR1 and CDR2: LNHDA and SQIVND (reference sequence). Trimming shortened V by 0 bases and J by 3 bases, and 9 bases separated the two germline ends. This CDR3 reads CASSIDQGLYNEQFF. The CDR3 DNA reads TGTGCCAGTAGTATAGATCAGGGCCTCTACAATGAGCAGTTCTTC.

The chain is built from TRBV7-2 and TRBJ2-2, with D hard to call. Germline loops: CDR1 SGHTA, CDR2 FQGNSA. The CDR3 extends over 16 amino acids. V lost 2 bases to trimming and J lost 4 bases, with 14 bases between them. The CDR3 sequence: CASSLFPALFTGELFF. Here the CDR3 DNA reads TGTGCCAGCAGCTTATTCCCTGCCTTATTCACCGGGGAGCTGTTTTTT.

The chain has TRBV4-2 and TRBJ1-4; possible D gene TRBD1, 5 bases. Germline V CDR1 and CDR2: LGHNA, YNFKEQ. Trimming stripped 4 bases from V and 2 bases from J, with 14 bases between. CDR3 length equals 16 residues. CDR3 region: CASSLRDSETNEKLFF. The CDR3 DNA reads TGTGCCAGCAGCCTCCGGGACTCGGAGACTAATGAAAAACTGTTTTTT.

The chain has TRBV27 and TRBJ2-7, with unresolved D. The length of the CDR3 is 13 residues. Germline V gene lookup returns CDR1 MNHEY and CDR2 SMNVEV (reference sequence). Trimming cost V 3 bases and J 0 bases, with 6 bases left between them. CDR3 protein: CASSLGLSYEQYF. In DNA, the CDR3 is TGTGCCAGCAGTTTGGGCCTCTCCTACGAGCAGTACTTC.

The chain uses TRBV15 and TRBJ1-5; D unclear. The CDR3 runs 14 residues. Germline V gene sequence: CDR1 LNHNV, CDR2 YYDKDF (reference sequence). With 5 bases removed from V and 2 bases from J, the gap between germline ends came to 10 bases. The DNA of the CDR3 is TGTGCCACCAGCGAGGGATTGGGCAATCAGCCCCAGCATTTT. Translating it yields CATSEGLGNQPQHF.

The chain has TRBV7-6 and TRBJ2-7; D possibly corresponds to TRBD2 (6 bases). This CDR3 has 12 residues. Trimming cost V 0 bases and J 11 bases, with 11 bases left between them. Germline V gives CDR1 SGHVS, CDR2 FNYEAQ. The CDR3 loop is CASSLAEGSKYF. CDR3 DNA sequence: TGTGCCAGCAGCTTAGCGGAGGGTAGTAAGTACTTC. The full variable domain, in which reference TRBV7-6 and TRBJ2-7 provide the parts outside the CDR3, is GAGVSQSPRYKVTKRGQDVALRCDPISGHVSLYWYRQALGQGPEFLTYFNYEAQQDKSGLPNDRFSAERPEGSISTLTIQRTEQRDSAMYRCASSLAEGSKYFGPGTRLTVT.

The CDR3 is CASSPTLSYEQYF. The CDR3 nucleotides are TGTGCCAGCAGCCCCACTCTCTCCTACGAGCAGTACTTC. This chain connects TRBV12-3 or TRBV12-4 to TRBJ2-7; no definite D call. Trimming removed 6 bases at V and 0 bases at J, with 9 bases between. The CDR3 is 13 residues long.

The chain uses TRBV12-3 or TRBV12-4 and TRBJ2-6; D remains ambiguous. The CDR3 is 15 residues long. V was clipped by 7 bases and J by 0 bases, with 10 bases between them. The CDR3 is CASKGGNSGANVLTF. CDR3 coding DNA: TGTGCCAGCAAGGGTGGCAACTCTGGGGCCAACGTCCTGACTTTC.

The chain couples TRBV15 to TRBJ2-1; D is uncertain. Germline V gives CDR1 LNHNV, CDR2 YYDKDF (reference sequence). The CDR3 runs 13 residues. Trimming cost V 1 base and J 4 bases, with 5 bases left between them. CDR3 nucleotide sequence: TGTGCCACCAGCAGAGGCGGATACAATGAGCAGTTCTTC. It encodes CATSRGGYNEQFF.

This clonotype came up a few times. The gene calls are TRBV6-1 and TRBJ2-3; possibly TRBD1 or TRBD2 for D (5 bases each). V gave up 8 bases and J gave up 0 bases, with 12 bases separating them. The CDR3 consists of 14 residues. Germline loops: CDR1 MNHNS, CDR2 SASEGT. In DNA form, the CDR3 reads TGTGCCAGCCGGGGCGGGTGGAGCACAGATACGCAGTATTTT. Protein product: CASRGGWSTDTQYF.

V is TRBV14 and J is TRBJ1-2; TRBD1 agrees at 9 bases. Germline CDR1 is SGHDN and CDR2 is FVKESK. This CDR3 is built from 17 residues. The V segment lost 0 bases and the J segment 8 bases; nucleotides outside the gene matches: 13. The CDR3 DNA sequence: TGTGCCAGCAGCCAAGATCACCCCAACAGGGGGCTCTGGGGCTACACCTTC. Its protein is CASSQDHPNRGLWGYTF.

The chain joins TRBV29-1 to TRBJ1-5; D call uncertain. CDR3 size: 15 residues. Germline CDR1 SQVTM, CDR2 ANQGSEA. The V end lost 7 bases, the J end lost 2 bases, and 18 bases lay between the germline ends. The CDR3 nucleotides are TGCAGCGGACCCCAACTGGCCCGTGGCAATCAGCCCCAGCATTTT. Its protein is CSGPQLARGNQPQHF.

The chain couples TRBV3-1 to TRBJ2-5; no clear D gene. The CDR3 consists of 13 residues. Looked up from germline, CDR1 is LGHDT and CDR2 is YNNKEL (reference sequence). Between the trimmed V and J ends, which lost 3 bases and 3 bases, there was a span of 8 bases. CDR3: CASSHLQEETQYF. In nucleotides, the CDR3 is TGTGCCAGCAGCCATCTGCAGGAAGAGACCCAGTACTTC.

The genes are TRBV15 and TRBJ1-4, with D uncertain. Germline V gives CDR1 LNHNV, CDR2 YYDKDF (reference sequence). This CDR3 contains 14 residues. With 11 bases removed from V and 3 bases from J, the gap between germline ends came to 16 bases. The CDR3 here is CAAYPGAANEKLFF. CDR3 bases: TGTGCCGCATACCCAGGAGCTGCTAATGAAAAACTGTTTTTT.

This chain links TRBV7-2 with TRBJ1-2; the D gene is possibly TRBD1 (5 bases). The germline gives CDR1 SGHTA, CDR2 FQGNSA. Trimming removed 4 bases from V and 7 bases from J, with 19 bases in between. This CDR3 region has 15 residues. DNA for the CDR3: TGTGCCAGCAGCTCCAGGTGGTCAGGGAAGAGTGGCTACACCTTC. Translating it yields CASSSRWSGKSGYTF.

The DNA for the CDR3 is TGTGCCAGCAGTGAAACGGGGCTGTTCAACGAGCAGTACTTC. As protein: CASSETGLFNEQYF. The chain recombines TRBV25-1 with TRBJ2-7; D might be TRBD1 or TRBD2, each matching 5 bases. The CDR3 extends over 14 amino acids. The germline V gene encodes CDR1 MGHDK and CDR2 SYGVNS. The ends were cut back, 2 bases at V and 5 bases at J, with 13 bases in the middle.

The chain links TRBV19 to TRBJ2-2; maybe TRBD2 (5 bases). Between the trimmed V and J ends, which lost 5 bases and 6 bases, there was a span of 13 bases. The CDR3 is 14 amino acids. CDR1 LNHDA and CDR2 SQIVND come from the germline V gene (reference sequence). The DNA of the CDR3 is TGTGCCAGTAGTTCCATCGCGGGTCCCGGGGAGCTGTTTTTT. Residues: CASSSIAGPGELFF. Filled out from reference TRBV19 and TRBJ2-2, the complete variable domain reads DGGITQSPKYLFRKEGQNVTLSCEQNLNHDAMYWYRQDPGQGLRLIYYSQIVNDFQKGDIAEGYSVSREKKESFPLTVTSAQKNPTAFYLCASSSIAGPGELFFGEGSRLTVL.

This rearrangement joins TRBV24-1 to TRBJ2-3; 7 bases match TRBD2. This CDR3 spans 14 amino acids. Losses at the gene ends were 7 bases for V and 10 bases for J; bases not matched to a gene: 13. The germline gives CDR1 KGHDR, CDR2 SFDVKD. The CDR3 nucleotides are TGTGCCACCAGCTCGGGACTAAGGGGCGCGTCGCAGTATTTT. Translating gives CATSSGLRGASQYF.

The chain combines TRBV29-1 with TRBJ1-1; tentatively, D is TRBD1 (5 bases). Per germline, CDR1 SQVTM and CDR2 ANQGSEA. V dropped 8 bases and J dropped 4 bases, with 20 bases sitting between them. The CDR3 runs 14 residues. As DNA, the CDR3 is TGCAGCCTTTATCCCCAGGGTGGGGGCACTGAAGCTTTCTTT. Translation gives CSLYPQGGGTEAFF.

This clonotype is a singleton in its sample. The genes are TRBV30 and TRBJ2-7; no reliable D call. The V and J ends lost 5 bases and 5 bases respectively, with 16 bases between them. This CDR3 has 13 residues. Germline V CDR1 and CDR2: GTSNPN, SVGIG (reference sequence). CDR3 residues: CAWSKGVMDEQYF. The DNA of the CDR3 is TGTGCCTGGTCCAAAGGAGTGATGGACGAGCAGTACTTC.

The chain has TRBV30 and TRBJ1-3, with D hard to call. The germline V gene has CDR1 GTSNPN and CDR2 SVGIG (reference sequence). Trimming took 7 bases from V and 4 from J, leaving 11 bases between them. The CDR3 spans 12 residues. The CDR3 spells CAYSVAGNTIYF. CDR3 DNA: TGTGCCTACTCGGTCGCCGGAAACACCATATATTTT.

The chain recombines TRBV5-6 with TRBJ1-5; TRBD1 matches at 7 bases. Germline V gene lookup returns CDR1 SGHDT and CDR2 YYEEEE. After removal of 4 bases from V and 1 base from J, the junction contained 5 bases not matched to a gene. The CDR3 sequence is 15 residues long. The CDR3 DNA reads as TGTGCCAGCAGCGTCGGGACAGCGAGCAATCAGCCCCAGCATTTT. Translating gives CASSVGTASNQPQHF.